This T cell receptor beta chain was obtained from a study of OX40 agonist ivuxolimab in advanced cancers. Germline CDR1 and CDR2: SGHTA and FQGNSA. The CDR3 consists of 15 residues. V shed 6 bases and J shed 3 bases, with 18 bases lying between them. Clones were read by immunoSEQ multiplex PCR, and TCRdb kept only the in-frame ones, dropping some. The sample has just under 85,000 clones, around four fifths seen once; the top ten hold 0.75% to 0.85%. In regard to this clone: Antigen: not known.

Points from the study as a whole: CD8+ T cells were the subset that, on average, had more expanded clones than CD4+. Certain nonresponding patients likewise had low normalized T-cell clonal expansion. Among patients with partial responses at 0.1-3.0 mg/kg, clonal expansion was among the lowest.

The sequencing here drew on CD4+ or CD8+ T cells sorted from blood, taken in a trial of the OX40 agonist ivuxolimab. The chain links TRBV7-2 to TRBJ2-7; TRBD2 is a possible D gene (7 bases). The receptor was derived from an adult with an advanced solid tumor such as melanoma, head and neck, liver or kidney cancer. CDR3 DNA sequence: TGTGCCAGCAGTGAAGGGGGAGGGGTCTACTACGAGCAGTACTTC. Amino acid sequence: CASSEGGGVYYEQYF.